The sequence of this T cell receptor beta chain was determined in a study of blood T cell repertoires in COVID-19. Background on the study: Sites across the United States, Italy and Spain contributed samples from acute and convalescent COVID-19. From T cells, B-cell-depleted T cells, or PBMCs came the material, which was cDNA or gDNA.

The CDR3 spans 13 residues. Germline loops: CDR1 KGHSH, CDR2 LQKENI. V was shortened by 6 bases and J by 6 bases, with 12 bases between the two germline ends. Here immunoSEQ multiplex PCR was the method, and the copy in TCRdb shows in-frame clones only, minus some. The table has about 65,000 clones, around 83% seen once; the top ten hold around 9.6%. The V and J genes are TRBV18 and TRBJ2-1, with D possibly matching TRBD2 (6 bases). This TCR was recovered from a man aged 50 to 59 with COVID-19, enrolled during active disease. Sample: peripheral blood. In DNA form, the CDR3 reads TGTGCCAGCTCCCACGGGGGAGGCAATGAGCAGTTCTTC. It codes for CASSHGGGNEQFF.